In this sample, the clone carrying this T cell receptor beta chain turned up a few times. These data belong to a study of blood T cells in healthy people across ages. V was shortened by 2 bases and J by 1 base, with 9 bases between the two germline ends. The germline CDR1 and CDR2 sequences are PRHDT and FYEKMQ (reference sequence). CDR3 length: 15 amino acids. Through a sample-barcoded 5' primer and a J-beta primer mix, a second PCR was run for roughly 6 to 12 cycles. One entry per CDR3 protein results from TCRdb running MiXCR on the 5' RACE reads. The table records about 1 million distinct CDR3 sequences, 20% to 25% of them present only once. The same sample was also studied in work on T cells of mothers and their children.

The clonotype originates from a girl aged 2 to 10 in good health. Sequencing was performed on blood. V usage is TRBV13 and J usage is TRBJ2-1; no reliable D call. The chain's CDR3 is CASSLRVESYNEQFF. In DNA, the CDR3 is TGTGCCAGCAGCTTACGCGTTGAGTCCTACAATGAGCAGTTCTTC.